The source of this TCR beta chain is a study of cytomegalovirus exposure and HLA in healthy donors. General study results and limits: Among the CMV-associated chains, three were confirmed in vitro as specific for CMV antigens. The study designated fewer than 200 TCR beta chains cytomegalovirus-associated. Common viral pathogens (according to a later analysis) appeared linked to several of the most significant clusters.

Remarks on this clone: Antigen unknown.

60 Vbeta and 13 Jbeta primers were used in PCR. The protocol was immunoSEQ multiplex PCR, while the TCRdb copy is restricted to in-frame clones and leaves out a portion. This table holds approximately 140,000 clones, 70% to 80% found once. The CDR3 is 19 residues long. V lost 0 bases and J lost 1; bases outside the gene matches: 10. The germline CDR1 and CDR2 sequences are SEHNR and FQNEAQ (reference sequence). The chain combines TRBV7-9 with TRBJ1-3, with 9 nucleotides matching TRBD1. The source of this sequence is a human donor in good health. The material sequenced was PBMCs. The CDR3 bases are TGTGCCAGCAGCTTAGCGCATACAGGGGGCTTACCATCTGGAAACACCATATATTTT. It yields the protein CASSLAHTGGLPSGNTIYF.